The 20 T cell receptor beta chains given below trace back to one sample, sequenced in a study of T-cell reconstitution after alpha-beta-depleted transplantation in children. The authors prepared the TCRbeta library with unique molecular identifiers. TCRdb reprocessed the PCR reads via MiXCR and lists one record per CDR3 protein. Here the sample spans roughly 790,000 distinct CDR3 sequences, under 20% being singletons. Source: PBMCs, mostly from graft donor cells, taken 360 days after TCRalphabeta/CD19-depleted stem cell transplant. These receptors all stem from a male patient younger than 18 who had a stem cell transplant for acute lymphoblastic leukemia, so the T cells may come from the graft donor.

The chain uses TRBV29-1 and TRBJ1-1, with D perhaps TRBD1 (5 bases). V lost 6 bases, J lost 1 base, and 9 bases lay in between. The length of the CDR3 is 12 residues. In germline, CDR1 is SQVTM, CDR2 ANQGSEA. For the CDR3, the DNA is TGCAGCGTGGATACAGGGAACACTGAAGCTTTCTTT. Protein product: CSVDTGNTEAFF.

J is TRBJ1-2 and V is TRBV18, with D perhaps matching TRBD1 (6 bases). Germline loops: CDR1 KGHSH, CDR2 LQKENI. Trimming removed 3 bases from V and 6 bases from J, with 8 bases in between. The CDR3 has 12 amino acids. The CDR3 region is CASSPDRHGYTF. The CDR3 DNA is TGTGCCAGCTCACCGGACAGACATGGCTACACCTTC.

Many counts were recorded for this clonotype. The CDR3 nucleotides read TGTGCCAGCAGTTTTTACGTTGGCACTGAAGCTTTCTTT. Its protein product is CASSFYVGTEAFF. This chain joins TRBV28 and TRBJ1-1; D is ambiguous. The V gene's germline CDR1 is MDHEN and CDR2 SYDVKM. The CDR3 totals 13 residues. V was trimmed by 3 bases and J by 4 bases, leaving 9 bases between them.

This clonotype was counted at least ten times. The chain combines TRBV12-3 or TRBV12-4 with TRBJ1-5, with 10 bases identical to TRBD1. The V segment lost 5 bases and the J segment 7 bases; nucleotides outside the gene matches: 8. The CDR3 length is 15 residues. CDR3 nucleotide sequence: TGTGCCAGCAGTCCCGGACAGGGGGTTGACCAGCCCCAGCATTTT. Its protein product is CASSPGQGVDQPQHF.

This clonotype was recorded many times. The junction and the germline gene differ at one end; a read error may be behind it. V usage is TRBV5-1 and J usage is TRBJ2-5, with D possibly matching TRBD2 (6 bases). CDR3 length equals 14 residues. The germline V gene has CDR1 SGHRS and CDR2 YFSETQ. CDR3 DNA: TGTGCCAGCAGCTTGCGGCAGGGAGGAGAGACCCAGTACTTC. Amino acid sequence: CASSLRQGGETQYF.

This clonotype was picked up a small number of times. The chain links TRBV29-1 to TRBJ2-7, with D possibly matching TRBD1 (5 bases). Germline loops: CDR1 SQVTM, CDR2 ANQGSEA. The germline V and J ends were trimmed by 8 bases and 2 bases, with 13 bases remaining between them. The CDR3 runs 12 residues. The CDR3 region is CSTMDMTYEQYF. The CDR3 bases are TGCAGCACAATGGACATGACCTACGAGCAGTACTTC.

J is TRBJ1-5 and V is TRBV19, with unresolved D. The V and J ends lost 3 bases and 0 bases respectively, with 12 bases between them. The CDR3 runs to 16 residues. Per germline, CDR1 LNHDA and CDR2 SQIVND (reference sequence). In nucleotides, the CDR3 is TGTGCCAGTAGTATCGGAAGGCCACATAGCAATCAGCCCCAGCATTTT. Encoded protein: CASSIGRPHSNQPQHF.

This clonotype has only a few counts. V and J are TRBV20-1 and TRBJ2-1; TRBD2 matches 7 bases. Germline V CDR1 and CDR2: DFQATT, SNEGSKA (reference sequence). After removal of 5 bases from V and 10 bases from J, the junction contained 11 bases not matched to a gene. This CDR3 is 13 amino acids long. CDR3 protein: CSAQRDFLGEQFF. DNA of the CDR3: TGCAGTGCTCAGCGGGATTTCCTCGGGGAGCAGTTCTTC.

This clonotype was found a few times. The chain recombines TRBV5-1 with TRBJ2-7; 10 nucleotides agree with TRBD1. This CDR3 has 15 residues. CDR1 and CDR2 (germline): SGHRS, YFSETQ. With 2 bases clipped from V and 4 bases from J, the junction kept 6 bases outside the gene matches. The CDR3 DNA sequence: TGCGCCAGCAGCTTCCCCGGGACAGGGGAATACGAGCAGTACTTC. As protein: CASSFPGTGEYEQYF.

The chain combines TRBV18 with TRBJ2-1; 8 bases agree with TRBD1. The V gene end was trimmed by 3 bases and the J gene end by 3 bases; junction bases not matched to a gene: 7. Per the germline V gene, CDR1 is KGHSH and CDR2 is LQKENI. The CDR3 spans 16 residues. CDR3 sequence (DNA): TGTGCCAGCTCACCGCCCGGGACAGGTTACTACAATGAGCAGTTCTTC. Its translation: CASSPPGTGYYNEQFF.

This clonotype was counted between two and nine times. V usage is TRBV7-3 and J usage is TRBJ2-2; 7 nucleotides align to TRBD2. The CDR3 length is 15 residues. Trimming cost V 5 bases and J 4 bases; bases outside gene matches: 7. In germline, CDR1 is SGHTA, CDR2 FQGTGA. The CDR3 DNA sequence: TGTGCCAGCAGCCAAAGGACTAGGGGCACCGGGGAGCTGTTTTTT. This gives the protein CASSQRTRGTGELFF.

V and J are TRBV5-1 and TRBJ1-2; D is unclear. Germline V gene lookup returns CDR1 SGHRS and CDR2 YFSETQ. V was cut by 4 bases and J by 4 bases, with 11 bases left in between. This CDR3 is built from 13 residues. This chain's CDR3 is CASSPYFGYGYTF. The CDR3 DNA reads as TGCGCCAGCAGCCCATACTTTGGCTATGGCTACACCTTC. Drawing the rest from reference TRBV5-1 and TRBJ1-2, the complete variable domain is KAGVTQTPRYLIKTRGQQVTLSCSPISGHRSVSWYQQTPGQGLQFLFEYFSETQRNKGNFPGRFSGRQFSNSRSEMNVSTLELGDSALYLCASSPYFGYGYTFGSGTRLTVV.

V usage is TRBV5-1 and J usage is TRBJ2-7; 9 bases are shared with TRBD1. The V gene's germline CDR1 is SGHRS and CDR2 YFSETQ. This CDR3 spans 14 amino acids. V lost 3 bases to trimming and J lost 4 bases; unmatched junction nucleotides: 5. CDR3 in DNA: TGCGCCAGCAGCTCAAAGGACAGGGGTTACGAGCAGTACTTC. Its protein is CASSSKDRGYEQYF.

The CDR3 region is CATSRDYGIKFF. The CDR3 DNA reads TGTGCCACCAGCAGAGATTACGGGATCAAGTTCTTC. This sequence joins TRBV15 and TRBJ2-1; D may be TRBD2 (5 bases). CDR1 and CDR2 (germline): LNHNV, YYDKDF (reference sequence). The CDR3 length is 12 residues. V was cut by 0 bases and J by 14 bases, with 11 bases left in between.

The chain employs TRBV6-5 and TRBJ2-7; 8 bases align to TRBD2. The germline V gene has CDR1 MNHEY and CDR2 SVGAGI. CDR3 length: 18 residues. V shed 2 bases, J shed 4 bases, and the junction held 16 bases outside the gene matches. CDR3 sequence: CASSYTSPGGTSVYEQYF. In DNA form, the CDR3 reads TGTGCCAGCAGTTACACATCCCCGGGAGGGACTAGTGTGTACGAGCAGTACTTC.

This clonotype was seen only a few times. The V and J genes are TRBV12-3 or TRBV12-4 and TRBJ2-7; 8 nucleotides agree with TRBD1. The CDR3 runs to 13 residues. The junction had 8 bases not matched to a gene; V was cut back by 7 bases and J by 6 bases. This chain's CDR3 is CASTPGRGREQYF. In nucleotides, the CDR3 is TGTGCCAGCACCCCGGGCAGGGGGCGCGAGCAGTACTTC.

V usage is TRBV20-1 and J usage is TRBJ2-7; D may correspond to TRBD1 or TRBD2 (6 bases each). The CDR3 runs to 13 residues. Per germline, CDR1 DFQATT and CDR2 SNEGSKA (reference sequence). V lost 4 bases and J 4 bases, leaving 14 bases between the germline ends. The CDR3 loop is CSANGQGRYEQYF. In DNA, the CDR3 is TGCAGTGCTAACGGTCAGGGGAGGTACGAGCAGTACTTC.

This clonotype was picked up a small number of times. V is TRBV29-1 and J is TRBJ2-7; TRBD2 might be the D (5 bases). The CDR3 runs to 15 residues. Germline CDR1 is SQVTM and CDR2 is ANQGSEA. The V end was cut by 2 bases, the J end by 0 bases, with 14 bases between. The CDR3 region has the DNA TGCAGCGTTGAACTGCCAGCGGAAAGCTCCTACGAGCAGTACTTC. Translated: CSVELPAESSYEQYF.

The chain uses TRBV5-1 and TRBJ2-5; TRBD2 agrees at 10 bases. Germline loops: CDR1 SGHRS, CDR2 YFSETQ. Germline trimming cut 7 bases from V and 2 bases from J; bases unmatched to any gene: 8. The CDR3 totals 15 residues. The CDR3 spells CASGRLAGFQETQYF. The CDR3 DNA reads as TGCGCCAGCGGTCGACTAGCGGGCTTTCAAGAGACCCAGTACTTC.

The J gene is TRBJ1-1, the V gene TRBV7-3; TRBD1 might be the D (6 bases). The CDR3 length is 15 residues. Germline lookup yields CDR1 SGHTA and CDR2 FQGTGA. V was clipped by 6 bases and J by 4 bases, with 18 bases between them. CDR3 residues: CASSPSGAFGTEAFF. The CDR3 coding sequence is TGTGCCAGCAGTCCCTCGGGGGCGTTTGGCACTGAAGCTTTCTTT.